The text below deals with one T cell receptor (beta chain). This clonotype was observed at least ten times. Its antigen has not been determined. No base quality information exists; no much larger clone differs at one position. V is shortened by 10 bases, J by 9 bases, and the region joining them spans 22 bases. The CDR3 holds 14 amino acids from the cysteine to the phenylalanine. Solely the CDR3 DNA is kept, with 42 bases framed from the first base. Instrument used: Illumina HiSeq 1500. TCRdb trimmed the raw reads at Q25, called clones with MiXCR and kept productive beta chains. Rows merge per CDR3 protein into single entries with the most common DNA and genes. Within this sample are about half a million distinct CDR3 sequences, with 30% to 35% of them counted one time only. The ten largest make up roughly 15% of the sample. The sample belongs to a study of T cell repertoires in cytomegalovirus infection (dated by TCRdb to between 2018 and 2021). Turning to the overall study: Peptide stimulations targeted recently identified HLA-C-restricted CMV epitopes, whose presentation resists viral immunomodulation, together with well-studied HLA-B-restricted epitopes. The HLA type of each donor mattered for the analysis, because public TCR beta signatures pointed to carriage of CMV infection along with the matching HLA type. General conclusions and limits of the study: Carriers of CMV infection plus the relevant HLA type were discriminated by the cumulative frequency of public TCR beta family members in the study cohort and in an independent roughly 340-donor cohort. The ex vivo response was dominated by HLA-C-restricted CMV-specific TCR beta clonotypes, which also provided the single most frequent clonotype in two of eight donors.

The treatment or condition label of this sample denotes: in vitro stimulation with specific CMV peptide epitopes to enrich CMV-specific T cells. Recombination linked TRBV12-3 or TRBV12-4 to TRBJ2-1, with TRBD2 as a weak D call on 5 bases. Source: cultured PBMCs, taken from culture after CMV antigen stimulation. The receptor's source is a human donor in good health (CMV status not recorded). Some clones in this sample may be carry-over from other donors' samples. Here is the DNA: TGTGCCACCGGCGGGTCTTCCCGCGCCACTGAGCAGTTCTTC. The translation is CATGGSSRATEQFF.